This T cell receptor beta chain comes out of a study of T-cell memory formation after mild COVID-19. Study context: There were largely donor-specific TCR clusters.

Whole-study results and caveats: Among clones contracting day 15 to 85, CD4/CD8 was balanced, whereas later expanders leaned CD4+. Contracting CD4+ clones lay largely in CM and EM, with CD8+ ones residing in EMRA.

CDR1 SGHTA and CDR2 FQGNSA come from the germline V gene. The CDR3 loop spans 15 amino acids. J was trimmed by 5 bases and V by 0 bases; bases with no gene match: 3. 5'RACE, which relied on constant-segment primers, yielded TCR alpha and TCR beta cDNA libraries carrying sample barcodes and UMIs. A single record per CDR3 protein comes from TCRdb applying MiXCR to the 5' RACE reads. Among roughly 370,000 distinct CDR3 sequences listed, more than 15% were seen once. This clonotype was recorded at least ten times. What it recognizes is unknown. Sample: PBMCs or a T cell subset sorted from them (not recorded which). This clonotype was sampled from a man between 18 and 29 years old who had mild COVID-19 (a few samples of this study predate the infection). Cell type and time point are not known. The rearrangement joins TRBV7-2 to TRBJ2-1, with 8 bases identical to TRBD2. The CDR3 coding sequence is TGTGCCAGCAGCTTAGCGTTAGCGGGGCACAATGAGCAGTTCTTC. Its translation is CASSLALAGHNEQFF.